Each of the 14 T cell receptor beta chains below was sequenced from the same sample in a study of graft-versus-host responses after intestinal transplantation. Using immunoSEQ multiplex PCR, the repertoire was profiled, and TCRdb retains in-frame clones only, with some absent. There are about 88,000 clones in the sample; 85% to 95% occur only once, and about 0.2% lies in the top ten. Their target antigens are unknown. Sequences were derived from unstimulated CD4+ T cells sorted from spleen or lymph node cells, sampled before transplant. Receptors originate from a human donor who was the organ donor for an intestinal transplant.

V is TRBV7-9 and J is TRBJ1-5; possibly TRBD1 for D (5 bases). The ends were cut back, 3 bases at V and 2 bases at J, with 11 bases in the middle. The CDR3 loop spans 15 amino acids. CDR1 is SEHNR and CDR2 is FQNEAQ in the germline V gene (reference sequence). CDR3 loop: CASSLGGEGNQPQHF. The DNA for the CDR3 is TGTGCCAGCAGCTTGGGGGGGGAGGGCAATCAGCCCCAGCATTTT.

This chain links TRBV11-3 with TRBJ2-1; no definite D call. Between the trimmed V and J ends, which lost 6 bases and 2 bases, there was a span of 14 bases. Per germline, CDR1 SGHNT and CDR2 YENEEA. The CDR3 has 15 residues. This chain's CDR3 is CASRRDWQTYNEQFF. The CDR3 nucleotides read TGTGCCAGCAGACGAGACTGGCAGACCTACAATGAGCAGTTCTTC.

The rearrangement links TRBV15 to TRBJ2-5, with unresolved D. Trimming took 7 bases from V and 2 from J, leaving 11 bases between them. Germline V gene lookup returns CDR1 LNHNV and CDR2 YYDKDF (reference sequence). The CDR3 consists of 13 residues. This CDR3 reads CATTGRPQETQYF. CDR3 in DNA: TGTGCCACCACAGGACGCCCACAAGAGACCCAGTACTTC.

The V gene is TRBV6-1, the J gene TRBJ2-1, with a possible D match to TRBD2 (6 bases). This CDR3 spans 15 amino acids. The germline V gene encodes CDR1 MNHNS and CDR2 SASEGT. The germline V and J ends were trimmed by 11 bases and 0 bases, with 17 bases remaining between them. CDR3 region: CAGQRDSSSYNEQFF. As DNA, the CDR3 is TGTGCCGGCCAACGGGACTCTAGCTCCTACAATGAGCAGTTCTTC.

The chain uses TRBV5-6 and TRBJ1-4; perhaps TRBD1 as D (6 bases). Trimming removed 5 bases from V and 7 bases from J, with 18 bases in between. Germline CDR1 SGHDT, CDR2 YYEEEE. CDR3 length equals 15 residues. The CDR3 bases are TGTGCCAGCAGTCGACCCCAGGGGCGTAGTGAAAAACTGTTTTTT. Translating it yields CASSRPQGRSEKLFF.

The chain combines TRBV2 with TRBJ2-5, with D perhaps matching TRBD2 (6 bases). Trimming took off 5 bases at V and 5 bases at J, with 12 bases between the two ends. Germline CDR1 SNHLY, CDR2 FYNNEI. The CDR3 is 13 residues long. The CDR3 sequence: CASSWDLMETQYF. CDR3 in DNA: TGTGCCAGCAGTTGGGACTTGATGGAGACCCAGTACTTC. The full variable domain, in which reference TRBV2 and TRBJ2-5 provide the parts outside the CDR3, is EPEVTQTPSHQVTQMGQEVILRCVPISNHLYFYWYRQILGQKVEFLVSFYNNEISEKSEIFDDQFSVERPDGSNFTLKIRSTKLEDSAMYFCASSWDLMETQYFGPGTRLLVL.

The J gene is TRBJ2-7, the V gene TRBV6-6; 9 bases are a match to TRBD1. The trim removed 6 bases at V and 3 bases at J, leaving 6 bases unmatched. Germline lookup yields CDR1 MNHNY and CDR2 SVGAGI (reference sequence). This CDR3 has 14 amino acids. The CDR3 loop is CASRIGQGNYEQYF. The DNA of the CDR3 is TGTGCCAGCAGAATCGGACAGGGGAACTACGAGCAGTACTTC.

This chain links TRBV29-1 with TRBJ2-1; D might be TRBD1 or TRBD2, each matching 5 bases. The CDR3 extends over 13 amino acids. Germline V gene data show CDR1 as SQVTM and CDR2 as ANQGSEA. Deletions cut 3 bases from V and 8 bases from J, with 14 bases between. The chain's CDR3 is CSVDFGTRDEQFF. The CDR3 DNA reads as TGCAGCGTTGACTTCGGGACGCGGGATGAGCAGTTCTTC.

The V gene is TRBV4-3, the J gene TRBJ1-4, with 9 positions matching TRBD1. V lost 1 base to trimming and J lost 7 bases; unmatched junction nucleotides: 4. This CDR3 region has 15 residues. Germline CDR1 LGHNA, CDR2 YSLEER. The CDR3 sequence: CASSQGGQGREKLFF. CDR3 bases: TGCGCCAGCAGCCAAGGGGGACAGGGACGTGAAAAACTGTTTTTT.

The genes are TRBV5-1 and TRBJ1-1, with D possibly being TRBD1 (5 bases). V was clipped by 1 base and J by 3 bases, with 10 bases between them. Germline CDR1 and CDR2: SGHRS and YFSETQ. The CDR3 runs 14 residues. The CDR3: CASSLKGLDTEAFF. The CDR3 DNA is TGCGCCAGCAGCTTGAAGGGGCTGGACACTGAAGCTTTCTTT.

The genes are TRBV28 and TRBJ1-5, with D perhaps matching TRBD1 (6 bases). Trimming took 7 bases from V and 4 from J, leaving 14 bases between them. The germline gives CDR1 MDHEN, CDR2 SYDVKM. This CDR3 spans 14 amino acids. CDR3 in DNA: TGTGCCAGCACCGGTCGGACAGCTAATCAGCCCCAGCATTTT. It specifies CASTGRTANQPQHF.

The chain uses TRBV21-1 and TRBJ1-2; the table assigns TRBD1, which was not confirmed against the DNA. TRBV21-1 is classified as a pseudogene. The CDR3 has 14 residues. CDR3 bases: TGTGCCAGCAGCTTGGACAGAACTTTCTATGGCTACACCTTC. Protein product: CASSLDRTFYGYTF.

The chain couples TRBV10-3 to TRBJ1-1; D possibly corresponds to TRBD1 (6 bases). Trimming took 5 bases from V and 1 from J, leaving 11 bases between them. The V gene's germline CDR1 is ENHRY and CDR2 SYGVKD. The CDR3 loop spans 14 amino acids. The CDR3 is CAISKGHPNTEAFF. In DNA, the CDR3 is TGTGCCATCAGTAAGGGACATCCGAACACTGAAGCTTTCTTT.

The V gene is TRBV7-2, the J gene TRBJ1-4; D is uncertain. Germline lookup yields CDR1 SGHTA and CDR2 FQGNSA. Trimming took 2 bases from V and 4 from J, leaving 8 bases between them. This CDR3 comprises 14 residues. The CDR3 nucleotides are TGTGCCAGCAGCTTAAGTTGGAATAATGAAAAACTGTTTTTT. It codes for CASSLSWNNEKLFF.